A selection of T cell receptor beta chains follows, all from one sample in a study of regulatory T cells in long-lasting Graves disease. Each CDR3 protein gets one entry after TCRdb re-called the multiplex PCR reads with MiXCR. The sample has under 500,000 distinct CDR3 sequences; around 17% are singletons. These sequences were also reported in another study, on T cells in Graves' hyperthyroidism and ophthalmopathy.

The starting material was peripheral blood mononuclear cells (PBMCs), obtained at new diagnosis, from a patient treated with antithyroid drugs. The receptors shown here come from a woman aged 25 to 39 with Graves disease. Each CDR3 is given with its conserved first and last residue. Each record gives: clone size, V gene, J gene, D gene, CDR3 DNA, CDR3 protein. The D gene is left open where the match is weak. Size tells how often a clone was seen (once, few, many) or the class of an expanded clone, and some rows leave it out.

few	TRBV6-4	TRBJ2-2	TRBD2	TGTGCCAGCAGTGACTCGAGGGAGGGGCACCCTTGGGGAAACACCGGGGAGCTGTTTTTT	CASSDSREGHPWGNTGELFF
many	TRBV15	TRBJ1-2	NA	TGTGCCACCAGCAGAGATAGACGGGTCCGGAGAGGCTACACCTTC	CATSRDRRVRRGYTF
once	TRBV4-3	TRBJ2-1	TRBD2	TGCGCCAGCAGCCAAGATGCCGGGACTAGCGTCGATGAGCAGTTCTTC	CASSQDAGTSVDEQFF
many	TRBV12-3/TRBV12-4	TRBJ1-1	NA	TGTGCCAGCAGTTTAGACCCGGGGGTGAACACTGAAGCTTTCTTT	CASSLDPGVNTEAFF
few	TRBV15	TRBJ1-5	NA	TGTGCCACCAGCAGAGCGTGGACAGCTAATAGCAATCAGCCCCAGCATTTT	CATSRAWTANSNQPQHF
few	TRBV4-3	TRBJ2-1	NA	TGCGCCAGCAGCCACCCCCAATCCAATGAGCAGTTCTTC	CASSHPQSNEQFF
many	TRBV2	TRBJ1-1	NA	TGTGCCAGCAGTGAGGAGGGGGTATCCACTGAAGCTTTCTTT	CASSEEGVSTEAFF
many	TRBV7-2	TRBJ2-3	TRBD2	TGTGCCAGCAGCTTAGTCGGCGGGAGTGGGGACACAGATACGCAGTATTTT	CASSLVGGSGDTDTQYF
NA	TRBV2	TRBJ2-1	TRBD2	TGTGTCAGCTCTAGCGGGTACAATGAGCAGTTCTTC	CVSSSGYNEQFF
NA	TRBV20-1	TRBJ2-7	TRBD2	TGCAGTGCTATAAAGATAAGCGGGAGCTGGGACTACGAGCAGTACTTC	CSAIKISGSWDYEQYF
NA	TRBV20-1	TRBJ2-7	TRBD1	TGCAGTGCTTCACAGGGGAGCTCCTACGAGCAGTACTTC	CSASQGSSYEQYF
many	TRBV2	TRBJ1-1	NA	TGTGCCAGCAAGAAGGGGGACACTGAAGCTTTCTTT	CASKKGDTEAFF
many	TRBV28	TRBJ1-5	TRBD1	TGTGCCAGCAGGTACAACGCAGGGGGCTTGCAGCCCCAGCATTTT	CASRYNAGGLQPQHF
few	TRBV19	TRBJ2-3	TRBD2	TGTGCCAGTGGTAATGTTGCGGGAGTTGGCACAGATACGCAGTATTTT	CASGNVAGVGTDTQYF
many	TRBV25-1	TRBJ2-5	TRBD2	TGTGCCAGCAGTGGGACTAGCGGGAGGGCCACAGAGACCCAGTACTTC	CASSGTSGRATETQYF
many	TRBV18	TRBJ2-5	NA	TGTGCCAGCTCACCGGGACCGGTGTATGAGGGCCAGTACTTC	CASSPGPVYEGQYF
NA	TRBV19	TRBJ1-5	NA	TGTGCCAGTAGTATAGAGGCCCCCGGACCCCAGCCCCAGCATTTT	CASSIEAPGPQPQHF
few	TRBV19	TRBJ2-1	TRBD1	TGTGCCAGTAGCCTATTGTACGGGACAGGGAACAATGAGCAGTTCTTC	CASSLLYGTGNNEQFF
NA	TRBV29-1	TRBJ1-1	TRBD1	TGCAGCGTTCACAGGGGGCAGGGAGCTTTCTTT	CSVHRGQGAFF
many	TRBV7-8	TRBJ2-3	TRBD2	TGTGCCAGCAGCTTAGATGGACTAGCCACAGATACGCAGTATTTT	CASSLDGLATDTQYF
many	TRBV27	TRBJ1-6	TRBD1	TGTGCCAGCAGTTCCACGGGACAGGGTAATTCACCCCTCCACTTT	CASSSTGQGNSPLHF
many	TRBV24-1	TRBJ2-1	TRBD2	TGTGCCACCAGTGATCCTAGCGGGAGAGCCTACAATGAGCAGTTCTTC	CATSDPSGRAYNEQFF
NA	TRBV11-2	TRBJ2-2	NA	TGTGCCAGCAGCCGGGAACCGTTGGATTTGAACACCAGGGAGCTGTTTTTT	CASSREPLDLNTRELFF